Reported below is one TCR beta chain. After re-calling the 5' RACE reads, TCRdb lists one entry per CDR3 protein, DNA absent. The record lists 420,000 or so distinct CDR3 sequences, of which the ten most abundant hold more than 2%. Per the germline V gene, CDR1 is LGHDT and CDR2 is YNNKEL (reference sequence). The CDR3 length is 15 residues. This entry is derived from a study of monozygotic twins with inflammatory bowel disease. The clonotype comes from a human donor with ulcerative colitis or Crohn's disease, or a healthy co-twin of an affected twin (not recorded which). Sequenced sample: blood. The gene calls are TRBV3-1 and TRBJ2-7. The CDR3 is CASSQYLASSYEQYF.